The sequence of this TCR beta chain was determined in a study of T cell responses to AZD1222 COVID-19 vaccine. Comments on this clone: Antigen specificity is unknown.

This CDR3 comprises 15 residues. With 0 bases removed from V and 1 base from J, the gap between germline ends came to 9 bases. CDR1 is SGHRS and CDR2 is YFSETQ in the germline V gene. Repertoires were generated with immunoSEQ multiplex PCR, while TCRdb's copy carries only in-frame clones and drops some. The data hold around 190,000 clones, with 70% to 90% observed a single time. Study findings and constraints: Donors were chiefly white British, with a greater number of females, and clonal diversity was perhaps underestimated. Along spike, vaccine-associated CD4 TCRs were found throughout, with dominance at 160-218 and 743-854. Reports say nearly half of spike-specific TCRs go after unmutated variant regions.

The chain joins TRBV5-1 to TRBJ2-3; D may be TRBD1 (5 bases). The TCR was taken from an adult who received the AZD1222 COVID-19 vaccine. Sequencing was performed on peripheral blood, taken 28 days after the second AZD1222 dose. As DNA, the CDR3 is TGCGCCAGCAGCTTGGAAGGGGCCCGCACAGATACGCAGTATTTT. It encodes CASSLEGARTDTQYF.